The rows below give T cell receptor beta chains drawn from one sample of a study of T cells after yellow fever vaccination. Using its own MiXCR run on the 5' RACE reads, TCRdb lists one record per CDR3 protein. The sample lists hundreds of thousands of distinct CDR3 sequences, around 21% occurring once. The sequencing used PBMCs, collected 15 days after the yellow fever booster vaccination. The origin of the receptors is a man aged 25 to 40 who received the YFV17D yellow fever vaccine. The CDR3 runs from the conserved cysteine through the conserved F or W. The D gene is left open where the match is weak. Where a row states a size, it is once, few, many or the class of an expanded clone; other rows omit it.

clone size,D gene,V gene,J gene,CDR3 DNA,CDR3 protein
NA,NA,TRBV7-2,TRBJ1-2,TGTGCCAGCAGGGACACAATCAACTATGGCTACACCTTC,CASRDTINYGYTF
many,TRBD2,TRBV24-1,TRBJ2-2,TGTGCCACCAGTGTCCCCGGGGGGACCCCCGGAACCGGGGAGCTGTTTTTT,CATSVPGGTPGTGELFF
NA,NA,TRBV11-2,TRBJ2-3,TGTGCCAGCAGCATCCGGGGGATACGAAGCACAGATACGCAGTATTTT,CASSIRGIRSTDTQYF
few,NA,TRBV12-3/TRBV12-4,TRBJ2-7,TGTGCCAGCAGTTTTCGGTCCAACGAGCAGTACTTC,CASSFRSNEQYF
NA,TRBD2,TRBV7-9,TRBJ2-1,TGTGCCAGCAGCTTTCAGACTAGCGGGCCTTACAATGAGCAGTTCTTC,CASSFQTSGPYNEQFF
NA,NA,TRBV29-1,TRBJ1-4,TGCAGCGTTGATAATAATGAAAAACTGTTTTTT,CSVDNNEKLFF
few,NA,TRBV18,TRBJ2-1,TGTGCCAGCTCCCAAAGTAGGAATGAGCAGTTCTTC,CASSQSRNEQFF
NA,NA,TRBV10-3,TRBJ2-4,TGTGCCATCAGTGAGGGCAAAGACATTCAGTACTTC,CAISEGKDIQYF
NA,NA,TRBV6-1,TRBJ1-1,TGTGCCAGCAGAAGGGGACGGCGGAACACTGAAGCTTTCTTT,CASRRGRRNTEAFF
NA,TRBD2,TRBV7-9,TRBJ2-5,TGTGCCAGCAGCTTAGGGTATTCCGGACTAGCGGAAGAGACCCAGTACTTC,CASSLGYSGLAEETQYF
few,TRBD1,TRBV10-3,TRBJ1-2,TGTGCCATCAGCCAAAAAACAGGGGCTAACTATGGCTACACCTTC,CAISQKTGANYGYTF
few,NA,TRBV6-5,TRBJ1-6,TGTGCCAGCAGTTACCTCGGACAGCCGCAAAATTCACCCCTCCACTTT,CASSYLGQPQNSPLHF
NA,TRBD2,TRBV20-1,TRBJ2-1,TGCAGCGCGCTCGGGGGAGGGCCGCGAAATGAGCAGTTCTTC,CSALGGGPRNEQFF
NA,NA,TRBV10-3,TRBJ2-2,TGTGCCATCACTGCAGGCACCGGGGAGCTGTTTTTT,CAITAGTGELFF
NA,TRBD1,TRBV12-3/TRBV12-4,TRBJ2-7,TGTGCCAGCAGGTGGGGGACAGGGGGCCTCGAGCAGTACTTC,CASRWGTGGLEQYF
many,NA,TRBV29-1,TRBJ2-1,TGCAGCGTTGTAGCTGTTAGCTCCTACAATGAGCAGTTCTTC,CSVVAVSSYNEQFF
NA,NA,TRBV28,TRBJ2-4,TGTGCCAGCAGTTTAATCCGGGGATCCAAAAACATTCAGTACTTC,CASSLIRGSKNIQYF
NA,NA,TRBV29-1,TRBJ2-1,TGCAGCGTTGAAACGGGGTCTCATCAGCAGTTCTTC,CSVETGSHQQFF
few,NA,TRBV29-1,TRBJ1-5,TGCAGCGTGTGGGATAGCAATCAGCCCCAGCATTTT,CSVWDSNQPQHF
few,NA,TRBV12-3/TRBV12-4,TRBJ2-1,TGTGCCAGCGGCAGGTACAATGAGCAGTTCTTC,CASGRYNEQFF
NA,TRBD2,TRBV10-3,TRBJ2-2,TGTGCCATCAGTGACGGACCCCGGACTAGCGGGAGGCTCGGGGAGCTGTTTTTT,CAISDGPRTSGRLGELFF
few,TRBD1,TRBV29-1,TRBJ2-1,TGCAGCGTTACAGACAGGGGGCCGGCTAGCCCCTACAATGAGCAGTTCTTC,CSVTDRGPASPYNEQFF
NA,TRBD2,TRBV5-1,TRBJ2-7,TGCGCCAGCAGCTTCCGTCGGGGGGACGAGCAGTACTTC,CASSFRRGDEQYF